The subject of this entry is one T cell receptor (beta chain). What it recognizes is unknown. Treatment denoted: around 19 received Ad26.COV2.S at low or high dose, single or two shots; 5 received placebo; per-sample allocation not given. Vaccine and placebo recipients were sampled on day 63 after the first injection. Repertoires were generated with immunoSEQ multiplex PCR, while TCRdb's copy carries only in-frame clones and drops some. The sample includes about 430,000 clones, approximately 90% of them seen just once. Germline assignment: CDR1 MNHEY and CDR2 SVGAGI. The CDR3 covers 15 residues. The V gene end was trimmed by 0 bases and the J gene end by 4 bases; junction bases not matched to a gene: 1. The data were obtained in a study of Ad26.COV2.S vaccination and SARS-CoV-2 variants. Study at large: Donor allocation was to the COV1001 Ad26.COV2.S trial arm.

General observations from the study: The study found similar non-spike TCR breadth in vaccine and placebo recipients.

This receptor was obtained from a person aged 18-65 years who received the Ad26.COV2.S COVID-19 vaccine or a placebo. V usage is TRBV6-5 and J usage is TRBJ2-1; 9 bases line up with TRBD1. The sequencing here drew on peripheral blood, taken in a trial of Ad26.COV2.S vaccine versus placebo. CDR3 in DNA: TGTGCCAGCAGTTACTCGGGACAGGGATACAATGAGCAGTTCTTC. It encodes CASSYSGQGYNEQFF.